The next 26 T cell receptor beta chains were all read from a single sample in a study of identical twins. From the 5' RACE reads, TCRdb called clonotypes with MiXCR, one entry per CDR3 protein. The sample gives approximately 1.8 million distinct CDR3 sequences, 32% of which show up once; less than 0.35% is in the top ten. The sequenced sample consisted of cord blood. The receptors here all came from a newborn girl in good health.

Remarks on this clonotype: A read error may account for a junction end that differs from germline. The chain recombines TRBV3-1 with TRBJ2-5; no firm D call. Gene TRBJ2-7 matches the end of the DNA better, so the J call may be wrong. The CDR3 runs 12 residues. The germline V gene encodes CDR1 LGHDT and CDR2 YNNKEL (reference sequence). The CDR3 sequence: CANSQYGYEQYF. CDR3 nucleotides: TGTGCCAACAGCCAATACGGCTACGAGCAGTACTTC.

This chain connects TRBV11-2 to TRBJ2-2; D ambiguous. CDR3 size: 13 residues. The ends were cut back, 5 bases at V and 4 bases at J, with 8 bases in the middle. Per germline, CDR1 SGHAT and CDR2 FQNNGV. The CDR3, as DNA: TGTGCCAGCAGCCGAGTCCCCACCGGGGAGCTGTTTTTT. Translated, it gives CASSRVPTGELFF.

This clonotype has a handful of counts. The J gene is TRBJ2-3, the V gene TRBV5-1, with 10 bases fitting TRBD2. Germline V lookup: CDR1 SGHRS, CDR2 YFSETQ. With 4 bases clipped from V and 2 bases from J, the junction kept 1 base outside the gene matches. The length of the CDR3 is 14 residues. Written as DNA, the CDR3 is TGCGCCAGCAGCACTAGCGGGATCACAGATACGCAGTATTTT. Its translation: CASSTSGITDTQYF.

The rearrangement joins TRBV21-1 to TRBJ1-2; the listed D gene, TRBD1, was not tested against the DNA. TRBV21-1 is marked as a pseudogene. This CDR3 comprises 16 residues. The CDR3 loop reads CASSKVGGEGNYGYTF. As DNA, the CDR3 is TGTGCCAGCAGCAAAGTTGGGGGGGAAGGTAACTATGGCTACACCTTC.

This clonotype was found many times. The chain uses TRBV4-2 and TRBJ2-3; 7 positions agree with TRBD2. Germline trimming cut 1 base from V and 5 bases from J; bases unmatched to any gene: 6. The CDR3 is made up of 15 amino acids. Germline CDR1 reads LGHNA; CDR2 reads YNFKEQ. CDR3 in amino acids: CASSQGLARGDTQYF. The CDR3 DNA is TGTGCCAGCAGCCAAGGACTAGCTCGTGGAGATACGCAGTATTTT.

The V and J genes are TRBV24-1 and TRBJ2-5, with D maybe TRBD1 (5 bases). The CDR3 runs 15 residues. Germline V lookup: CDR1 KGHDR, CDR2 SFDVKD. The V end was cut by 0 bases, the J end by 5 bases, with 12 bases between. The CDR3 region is CATSDLTGDGETQYF. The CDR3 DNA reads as TGTGCCACCAGTGATTTGACAGGTGATGGGGAGACCCAGTACTTC.

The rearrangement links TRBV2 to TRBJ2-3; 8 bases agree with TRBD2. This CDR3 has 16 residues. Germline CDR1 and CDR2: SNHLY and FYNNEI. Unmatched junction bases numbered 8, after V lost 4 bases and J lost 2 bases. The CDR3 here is CASSVGPAGVTDTQYF. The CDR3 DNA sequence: TGTGCCAGCAGTGTGGGTCCAGCGGGGGTCACAGATACGCAGTATTTT. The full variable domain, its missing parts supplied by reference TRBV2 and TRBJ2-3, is EPEVTQTPSHQVTQMGQEVILRCVPISNHLYFYWYRQILGQKVEFLVSFYNNEISEKSEIFDDQFSVERPDGSNFTLKIRSTKLEDSAMYFCASSVGPAGVTDTQYFGPGTRLTVL.

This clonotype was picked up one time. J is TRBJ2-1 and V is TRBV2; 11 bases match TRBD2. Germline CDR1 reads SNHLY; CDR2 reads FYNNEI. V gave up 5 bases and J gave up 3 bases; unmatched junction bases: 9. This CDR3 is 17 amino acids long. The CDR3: CASSTPGLAENYNEQFF. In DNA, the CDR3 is TGTGCCAGCAGTACCCCGGGACTAGCGGAGAACTACAATGAGCAGTTCTTC.

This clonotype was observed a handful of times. This CDR3 reads CSVDGGKGDTQYF. The CDR3 coding sequence is TGCAGCGTTGACGGGGGCAAGGGAGATACGCAGTATTTT. This sequence joins TRBV29-1 and TRBJ2-3; D may match TRBD1 or TRBD2 (6 bases each). CDR1 and CDR2 from the germline V gene are SQVTM and ANQGSEA. Trimming left V 3 bases short and J 5 bases short, with 12 bases between. The CDR3 contains 13 residues.

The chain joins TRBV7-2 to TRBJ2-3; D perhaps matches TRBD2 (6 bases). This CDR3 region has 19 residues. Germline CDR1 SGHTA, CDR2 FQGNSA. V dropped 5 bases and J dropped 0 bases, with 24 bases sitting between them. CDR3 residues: CASSPLPTLGGASTDTQYF. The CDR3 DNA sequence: TGTGCCAGCAGCCCTCTCCCGACGCTGGGCGGGGCTAGCACAGATACGCAGTATTTT.

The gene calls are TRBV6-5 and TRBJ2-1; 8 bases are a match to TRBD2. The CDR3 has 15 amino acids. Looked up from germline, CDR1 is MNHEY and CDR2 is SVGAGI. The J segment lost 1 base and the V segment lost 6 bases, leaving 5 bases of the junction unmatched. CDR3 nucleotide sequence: TGTGCCAGCAGAGATAGCGGGACGTCCTACAATGAGCAGTTCTTC. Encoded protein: CASRDSGTSYNEQFF.

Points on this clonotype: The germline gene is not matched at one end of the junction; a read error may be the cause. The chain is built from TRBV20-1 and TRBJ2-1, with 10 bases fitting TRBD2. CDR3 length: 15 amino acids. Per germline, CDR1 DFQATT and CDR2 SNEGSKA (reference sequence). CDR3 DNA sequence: TGCAGTGCTAGAAAGCGGGGGGGCGGCTACGATGAGCAGTTCTTC. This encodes CSARKRGGGYDEQFF.

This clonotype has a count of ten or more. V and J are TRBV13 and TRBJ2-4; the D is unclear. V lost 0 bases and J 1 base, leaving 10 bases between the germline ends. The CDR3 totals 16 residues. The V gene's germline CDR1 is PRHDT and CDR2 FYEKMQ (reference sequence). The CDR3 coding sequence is TGTGCCAGCAGCTTAGGACAGCCCTGGGCCAAAAACATTCAGTACTTC. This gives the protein CASSLGQPWAKNIQYF.

The CDR3 sequence: CAPEGRKGGWTSGVTYEQYF. CDR3 nucleotides: TGTGCCCCCGAAGGGAGAAAGGGCGGATGGACTAGCGGGGTTACCTACGAGCAGTACTTC. The V call is TRBV24-1, the J call TRBJ2-7; 12 nucleotides line up with TRBD2. CDR3 size: 20 residues. With V trimmed by 12 bases and J by 2 bases, 25 bases remained unmatched. Germline CDR1 KGHDR, CDR2 SFDVKD.

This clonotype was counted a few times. This CDR3 reads CASSPLLPATTPMQTQYF. CDR3 bases: TGTGCCAGCTCACCACTTCTTCCTGCTACTACCCCCATGCAGACCCAGTACTTC. The rearrangement uses TRBV18 and TRBJ2-5; no firm D call. The V and J ends lost 1 base and 6 bases respectively, with 24 bases between them. CDR1 is KGHSH and CDR2 is LQKENI in the germline V gene. The CDR3 has 18 residues.

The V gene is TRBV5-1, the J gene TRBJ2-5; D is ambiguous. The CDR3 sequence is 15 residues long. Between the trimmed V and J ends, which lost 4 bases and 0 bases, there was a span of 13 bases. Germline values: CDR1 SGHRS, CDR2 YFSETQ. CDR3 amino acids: CASSPRVLYQETQYF. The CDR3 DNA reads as TGCGCCAGCAGCCCCCGGGTTTTGTACCAAGAGACCCAGTACTTC.

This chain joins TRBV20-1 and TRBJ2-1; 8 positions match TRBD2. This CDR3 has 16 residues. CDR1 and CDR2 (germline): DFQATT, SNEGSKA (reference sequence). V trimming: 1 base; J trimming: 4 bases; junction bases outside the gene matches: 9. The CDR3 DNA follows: TGCAGTGCTAGAGTATTAAGCGGGAGCAGGTACAATGAGCAGTTCTTC. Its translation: CSARVLSGSRYNEQFF.

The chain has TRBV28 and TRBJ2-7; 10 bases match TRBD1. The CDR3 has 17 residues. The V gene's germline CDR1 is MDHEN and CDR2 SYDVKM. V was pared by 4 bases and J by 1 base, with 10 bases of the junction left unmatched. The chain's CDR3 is CASSSTSGTGDSYEQYF. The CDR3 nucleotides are TGTGCCAGCAGTTCAACATCCGGGACAGGGGATTCCTACGAGCAGTACTTC.

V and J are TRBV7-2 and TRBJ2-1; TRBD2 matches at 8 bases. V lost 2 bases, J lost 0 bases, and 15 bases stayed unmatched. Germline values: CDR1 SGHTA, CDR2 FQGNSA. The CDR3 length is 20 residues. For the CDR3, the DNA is TGTGCCAGCAGCTTATGGGGACTAGGACTGGTGACGAGCTCCTACAATGAGCAGTTCTTC. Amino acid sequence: CASSLWGLGLVTSSYNEQFF.

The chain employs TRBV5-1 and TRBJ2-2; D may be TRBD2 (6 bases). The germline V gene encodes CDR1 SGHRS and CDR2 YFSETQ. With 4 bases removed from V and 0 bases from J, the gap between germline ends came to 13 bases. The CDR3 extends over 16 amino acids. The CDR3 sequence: CASSRRGGSNTGELFF. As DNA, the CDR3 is TGCGCCAGCAGCCGTCGGGGAGGCTCGAACACCGGGGAGCTGTTTTTT.

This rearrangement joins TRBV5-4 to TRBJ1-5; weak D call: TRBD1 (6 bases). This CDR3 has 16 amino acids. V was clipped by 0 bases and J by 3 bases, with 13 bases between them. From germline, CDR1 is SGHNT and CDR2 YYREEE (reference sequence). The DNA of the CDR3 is TGTGCCAGCAGCTTGGGCGGAGGACAGCCCAATCAGCCCCAGCATTTT. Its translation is CASSLGGGQPNQPQHF.

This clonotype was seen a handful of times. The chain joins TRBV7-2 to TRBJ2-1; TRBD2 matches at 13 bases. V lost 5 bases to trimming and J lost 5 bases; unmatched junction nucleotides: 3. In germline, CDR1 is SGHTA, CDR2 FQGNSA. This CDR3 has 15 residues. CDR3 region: CASSIGTSGNNEQFF. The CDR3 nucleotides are TGTGCCAGCAGCATAGGGACTAGCGGGAACAATGAGCAGTTCTTC. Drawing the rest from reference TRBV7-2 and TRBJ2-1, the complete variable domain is GAGVSQSPSNKVTEKGKDVELRCDPISGHTALYWYRQSLGQGLEFLIYFQGNSAPDKSGLPSDRFSAERTGGSVSTLTIQRTQQEDSAVYLCASSIGTSGNNEQFFGPGTRLTVL.

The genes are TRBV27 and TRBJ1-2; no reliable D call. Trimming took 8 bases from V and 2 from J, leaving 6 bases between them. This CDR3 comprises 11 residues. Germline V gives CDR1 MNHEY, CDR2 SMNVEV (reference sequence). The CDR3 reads CASFGNYGYTF. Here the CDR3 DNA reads TGTGCCAGCTTTGGGAACTATGGCTACACCTTC.

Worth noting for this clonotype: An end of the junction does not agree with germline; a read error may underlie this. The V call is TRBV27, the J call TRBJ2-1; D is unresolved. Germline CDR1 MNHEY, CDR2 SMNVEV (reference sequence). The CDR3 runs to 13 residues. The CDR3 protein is CPSSLVAYNEQFF. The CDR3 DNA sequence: TGTCCCAGCAGTTTAGTGGCCTACAATGAGCAGTTCTTC.

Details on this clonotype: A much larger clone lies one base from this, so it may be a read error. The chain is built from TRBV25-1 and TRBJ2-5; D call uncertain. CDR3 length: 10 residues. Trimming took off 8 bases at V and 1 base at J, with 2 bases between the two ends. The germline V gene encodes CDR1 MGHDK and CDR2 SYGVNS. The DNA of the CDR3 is TGTGCCAGCGCCCAAGAGACCCAGTACTTC. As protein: CASAQETQYF.

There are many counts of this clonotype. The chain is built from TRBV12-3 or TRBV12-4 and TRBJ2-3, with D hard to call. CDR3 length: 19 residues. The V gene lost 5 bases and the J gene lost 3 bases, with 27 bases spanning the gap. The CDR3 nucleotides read TGTGCCAGCAGTCGGGCCAAACCCCTAACGCAGCGACCTACAGATACGCAGTATTTT. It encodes CASSRAKPLTQRPTDTQYF.